This TCR beta chain appears in the sequencing data of a study of blood T cells in healthy people across ages. A second PCR, run for roughly 7 to 11 cycles, used a sample-barcoded 5' primer plus a J-beta primer mix. TCRdb fed the 5' RACE reads into MiXCR, producing one record per CDR3 protein. The repertoire holds some 710,000 distinct CDR3 sequences, about 20% seen once, with roughly 22% in the top ten. Germline lookup yields CDR1 DFQATT and CDR2 SNEGSKA (reference sequence). CDR3 length: 13 amino acids. With 5 bases clipped from V and 5 bases from J, the junction kept 5 bases outside the gene matches. Each sample yielded at least 7 million isolated PBMCs.

This chain joins TRBV20-1 and TRBJ2-3; TRBD1 aligns across 9 bases. Sequencing input: blood. This clonotype originated in an older man in good health. The CDR3, as DNA: TGCAGTGCTCCAGGACAGGGGAAAGATACGCAGTATTTT. It encodes CSAPGQGKDTQYF.